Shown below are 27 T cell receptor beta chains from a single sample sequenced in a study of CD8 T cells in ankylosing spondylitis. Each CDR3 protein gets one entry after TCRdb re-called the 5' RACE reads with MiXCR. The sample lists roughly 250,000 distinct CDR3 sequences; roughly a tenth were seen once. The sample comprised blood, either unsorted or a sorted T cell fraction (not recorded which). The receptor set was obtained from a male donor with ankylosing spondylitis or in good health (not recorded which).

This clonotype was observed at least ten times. Written as DNA, the CDR3 is TGTGCCAGCAGCCAAGATTGGGACAGCCCTTACGAGCAGTACTTC. It is translated as CASSQDWDSPYEQYF. The J gene is TRBJ2-7, the V gene TRBV4-2; 7 bases match TRBD1. The V segment lost 0 bases and the J segment 4 bases; nucleotides outside the gene matches: 6. Germline CDR1 and CDR2: LGHNA and YNFKEQ. The CDR3 covers 15 residues.

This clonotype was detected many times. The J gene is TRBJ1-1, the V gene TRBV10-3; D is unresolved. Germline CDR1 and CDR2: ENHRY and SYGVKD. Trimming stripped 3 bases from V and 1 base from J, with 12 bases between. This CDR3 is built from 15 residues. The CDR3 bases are TGTGCCATCAGTGAATCCGGGCAGTCGAACACTGAAGCTTTCTTT. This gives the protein CAISESGQSNTEAFF.

The CDR3: CASSQGTVSAGELFF. CDR3 bases: TGTGCCAGCAGCCAGGGGACCGTTAGCGCCGGGGAGCTGTTTTTT. The J gene is TRBJ2-2, the V gene TRBV3-1; either TRBD1 or TRBD2 may fit D (5 bases each). Per the germline V gene, CDR1 is LGHDT and CDR2 is YNNKEL (reference sequence). CDR3 length equals 15 residues. V was cut by 3 bases and J by 6 bases, with 14 bases left in between.

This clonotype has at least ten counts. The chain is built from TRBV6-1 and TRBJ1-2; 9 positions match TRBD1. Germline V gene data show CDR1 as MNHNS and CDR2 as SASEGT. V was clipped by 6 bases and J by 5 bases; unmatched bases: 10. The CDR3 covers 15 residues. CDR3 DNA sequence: TGTGCCAGCAGATGGGGACAGGGTAGGGATTATGGCTACACCTTC. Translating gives CASRWGQGRDYGYTF.

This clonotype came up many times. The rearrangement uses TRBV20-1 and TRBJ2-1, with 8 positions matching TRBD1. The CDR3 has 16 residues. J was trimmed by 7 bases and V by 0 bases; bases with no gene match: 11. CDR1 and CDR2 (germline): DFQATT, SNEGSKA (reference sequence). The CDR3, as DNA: TGCAGTGCTAGAGATCTAGACAGGGGCGATGGAAATGAGCAGTTCTTC. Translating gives CSARDLDRGDGNEQFF.

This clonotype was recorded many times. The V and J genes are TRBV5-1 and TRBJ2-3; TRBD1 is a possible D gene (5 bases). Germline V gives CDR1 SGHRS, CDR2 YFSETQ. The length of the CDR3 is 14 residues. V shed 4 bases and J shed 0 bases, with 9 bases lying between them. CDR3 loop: CASSRGSSTDTQYF. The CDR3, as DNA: TGCGCCAGCAGCAGGGGATCAAGCACAGATACGCAGTATTTT.

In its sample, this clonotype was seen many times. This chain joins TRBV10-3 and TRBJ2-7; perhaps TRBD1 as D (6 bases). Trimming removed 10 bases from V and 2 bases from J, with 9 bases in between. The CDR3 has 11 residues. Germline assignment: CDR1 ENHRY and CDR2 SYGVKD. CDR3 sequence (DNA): TGTGCCAGTAAGGGGGCCTACGAGCAGTACTTC. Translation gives CASKGAYEQYF.

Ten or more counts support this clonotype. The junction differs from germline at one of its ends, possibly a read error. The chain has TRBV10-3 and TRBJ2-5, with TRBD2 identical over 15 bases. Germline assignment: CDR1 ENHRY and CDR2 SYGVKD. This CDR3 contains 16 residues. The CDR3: CATGTSGGPLQGTQYF. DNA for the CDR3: TGTGCCACCGGGACTAGCGGGGGGCCCCTGCAAGGGACCCAGTACTTC.

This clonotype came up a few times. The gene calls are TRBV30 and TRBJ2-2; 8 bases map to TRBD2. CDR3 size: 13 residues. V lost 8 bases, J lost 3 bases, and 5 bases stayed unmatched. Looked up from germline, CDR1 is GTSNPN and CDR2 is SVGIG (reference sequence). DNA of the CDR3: TGTGCCCTCATAGCGGGGCACACCGGGGAGCTGTTTTTT. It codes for CALIAGHTGELFF.

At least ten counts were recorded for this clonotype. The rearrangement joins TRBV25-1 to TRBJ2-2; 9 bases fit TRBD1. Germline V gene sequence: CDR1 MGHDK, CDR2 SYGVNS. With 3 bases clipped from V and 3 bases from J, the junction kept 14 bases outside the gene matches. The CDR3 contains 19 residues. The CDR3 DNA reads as TGTGCCAGCAGTGAGCCCCCGGGCCGCGGGACAGGGTACACCGGGGAGCTGTTTTTT. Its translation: CASSEPPGRGTGYTGELFF.

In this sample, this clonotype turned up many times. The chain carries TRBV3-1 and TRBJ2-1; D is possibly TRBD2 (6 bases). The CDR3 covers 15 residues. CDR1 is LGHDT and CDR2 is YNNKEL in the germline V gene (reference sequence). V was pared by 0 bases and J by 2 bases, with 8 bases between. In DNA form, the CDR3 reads TGTGCCAGCAGCCAAGAGGCTAGCGCCTACAATGAGCAGTTCTTC. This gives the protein CASSQEASAYNEQFF.

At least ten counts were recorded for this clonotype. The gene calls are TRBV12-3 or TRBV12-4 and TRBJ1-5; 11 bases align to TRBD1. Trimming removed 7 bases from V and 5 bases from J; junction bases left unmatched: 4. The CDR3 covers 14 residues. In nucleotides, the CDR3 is TGTGCCAGCACCTGGGACAGGGGGGATCAGCCCCAGCATTTT. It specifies CASTWDRGDQPQHF.

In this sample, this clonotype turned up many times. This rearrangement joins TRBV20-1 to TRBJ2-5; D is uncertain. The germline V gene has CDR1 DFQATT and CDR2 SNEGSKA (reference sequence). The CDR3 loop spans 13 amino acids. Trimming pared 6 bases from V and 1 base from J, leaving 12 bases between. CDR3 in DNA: TGCAGTGCCCCCACACACATCCAAGAGACCCAGTACTTC. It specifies CSAPTHIQETQYF.

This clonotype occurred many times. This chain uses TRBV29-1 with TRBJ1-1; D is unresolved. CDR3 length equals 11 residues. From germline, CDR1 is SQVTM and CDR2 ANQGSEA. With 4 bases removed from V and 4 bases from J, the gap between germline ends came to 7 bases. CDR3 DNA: TGCAGCGTTGTAGGCGGCACTGAAGCTTTCTTT. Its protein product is CSVVGGTEAFF.

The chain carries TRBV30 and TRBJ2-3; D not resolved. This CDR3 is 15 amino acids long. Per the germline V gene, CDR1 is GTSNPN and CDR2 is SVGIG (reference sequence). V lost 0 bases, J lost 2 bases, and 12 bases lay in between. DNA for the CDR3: TGTGCCTGGAGTGTATTTGGCAGCTTCACAGATACGCAGTATTTT. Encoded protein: CAWSVFGSFTDTQYF. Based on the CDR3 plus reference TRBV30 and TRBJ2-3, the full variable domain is SQTIHQWPATLVQPVGSPLSLECTVEGTSNPNLYWYRQAAGRGLQLLFYSVGIGQISSEVPQNLSASRPQDRQFILSSKKLLLSDSGFYLCAWSVFGSFTDTQYFGPGTRLTVL.

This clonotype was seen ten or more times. The CDR3 nucleotides read TGTGCCAGCAGCCCTTCGTCGGACAGGCGCCAAGAGACCCAGTACTTC. It specifies CASSPSSDRRQETQYF. V and J are TRBV6-1 and TRBJ2-5, with 7 bases that match TRBD1. Looked up from germline, CDR1 is MNHNS and CDR2 is SASEGT. V was pared by 6 bases and J by 1 base, with 11 bases of the junction left unmatched. The length of the CDR3 is 16 residues.

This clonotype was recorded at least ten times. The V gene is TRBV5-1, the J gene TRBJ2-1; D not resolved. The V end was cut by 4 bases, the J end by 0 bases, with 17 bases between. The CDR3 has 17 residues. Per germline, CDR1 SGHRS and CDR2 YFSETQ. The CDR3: CASSRGPLADSYNEQFF. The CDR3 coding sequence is TGCGCCAGCAGCCGAGGTCCCCTGGCGGACTCCTACAATGAGCAGTTCTTC.

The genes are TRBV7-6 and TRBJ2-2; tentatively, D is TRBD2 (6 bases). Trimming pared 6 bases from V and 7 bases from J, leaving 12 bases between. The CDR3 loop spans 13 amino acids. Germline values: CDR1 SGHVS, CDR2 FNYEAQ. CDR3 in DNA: TGTGCCAGCAGGGAGCGGGTGGACGGGGAGCTGTTTTTT. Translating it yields CASRERVDGELFF.

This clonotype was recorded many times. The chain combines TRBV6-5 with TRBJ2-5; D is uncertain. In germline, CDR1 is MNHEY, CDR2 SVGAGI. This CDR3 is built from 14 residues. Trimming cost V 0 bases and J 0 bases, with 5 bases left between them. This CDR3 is CASSYSRNQETQYF. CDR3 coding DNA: TGTGCCAGCAGTTACTCGAGGAACCAAGAGACCCAGTACTTC.

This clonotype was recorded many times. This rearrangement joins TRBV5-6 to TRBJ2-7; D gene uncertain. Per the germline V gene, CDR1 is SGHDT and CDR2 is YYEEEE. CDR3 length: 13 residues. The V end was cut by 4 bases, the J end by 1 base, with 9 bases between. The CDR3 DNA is TGTGCCAGCAGCAGTTCCCTTTCCTACGAGCAGTACTTC. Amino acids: CASSSSLSYEQYF.

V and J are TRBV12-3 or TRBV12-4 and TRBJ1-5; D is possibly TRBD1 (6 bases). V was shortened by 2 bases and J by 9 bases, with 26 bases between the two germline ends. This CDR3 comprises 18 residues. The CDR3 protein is CASSLRTYTPGVPRPQHF. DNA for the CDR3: TGTGCCAGCAGTTTACGGACTTATACTCCAGGGGTGCCGCGGCCCCAGCATTTT.

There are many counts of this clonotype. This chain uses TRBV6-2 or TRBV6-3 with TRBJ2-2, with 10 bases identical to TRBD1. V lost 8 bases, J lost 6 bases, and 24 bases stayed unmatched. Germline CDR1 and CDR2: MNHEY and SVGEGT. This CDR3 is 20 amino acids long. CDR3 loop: CASGTLGTGVPLRSSGELFF. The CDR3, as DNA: TGTGCCAGCGGCACGCTAGGGACAGGGGTCCCCTTAAGGTCATCCGGGGAGCTGTTTTTT.

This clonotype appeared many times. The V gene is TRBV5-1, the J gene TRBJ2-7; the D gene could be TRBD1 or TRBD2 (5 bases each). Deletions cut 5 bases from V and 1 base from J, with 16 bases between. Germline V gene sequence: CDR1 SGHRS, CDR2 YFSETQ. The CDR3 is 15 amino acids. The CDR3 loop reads CASRFIEGTSYEQYF. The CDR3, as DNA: TGCGCCAGCAGGTTTATTGAGGGGACGTCCTACGAGCAGTACTTC.

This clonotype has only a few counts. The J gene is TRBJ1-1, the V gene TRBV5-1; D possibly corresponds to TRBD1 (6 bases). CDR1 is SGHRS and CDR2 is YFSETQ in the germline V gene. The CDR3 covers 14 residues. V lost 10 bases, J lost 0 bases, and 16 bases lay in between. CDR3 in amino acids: CASSDGGLNTEAFF. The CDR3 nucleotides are TGCGCCTCTTCGGACGGGGGGCTGAACACTGAAGCTTTCTTT.

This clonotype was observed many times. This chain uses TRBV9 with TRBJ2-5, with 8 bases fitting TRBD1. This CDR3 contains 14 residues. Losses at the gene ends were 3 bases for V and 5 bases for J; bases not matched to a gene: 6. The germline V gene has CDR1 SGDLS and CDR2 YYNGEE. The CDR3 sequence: CASSGTGSLETQYF. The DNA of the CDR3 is TGTGCCAGCAGCGGGACAGGGTCTTTGGAGACCCAGTACTTC.

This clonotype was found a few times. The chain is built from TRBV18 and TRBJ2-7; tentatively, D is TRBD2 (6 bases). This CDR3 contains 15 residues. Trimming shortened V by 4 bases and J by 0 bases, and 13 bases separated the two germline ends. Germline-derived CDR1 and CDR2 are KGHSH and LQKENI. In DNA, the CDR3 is TGTGCCAGCTCACTAAGGACTACGAGCTCCTACGAGCAGTACTTC. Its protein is CASSLRTTSSYEQYF.

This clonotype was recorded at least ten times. The CDR3 sequence: CSARDAQGSFYGYTF. In DNA form, the CDR3 reads TGCAGTGCTAGAGATGCACAGGGGTCCTTCTATGGCTACACCTTC. The genes are TRBV20-1 and TRBJ1-2, with TRBD1 identical over 7 bases. V shed 0 bases and J 4 bases; nucleotides not matched to a gene: 8. This CDR3 region has 15 residues. CDR1 is DFQATT, CDR2 SNEGSKA, per germline (reference sequence).